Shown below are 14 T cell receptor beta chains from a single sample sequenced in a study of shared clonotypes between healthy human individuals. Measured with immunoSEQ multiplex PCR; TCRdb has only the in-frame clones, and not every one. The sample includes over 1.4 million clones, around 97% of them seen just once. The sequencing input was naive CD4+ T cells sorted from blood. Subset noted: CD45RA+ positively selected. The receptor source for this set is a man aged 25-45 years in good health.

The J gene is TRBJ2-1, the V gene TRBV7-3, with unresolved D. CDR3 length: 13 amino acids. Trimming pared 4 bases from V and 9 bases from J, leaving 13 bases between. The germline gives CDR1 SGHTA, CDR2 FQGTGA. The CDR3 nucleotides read TGTGCCAGCAGCTCCCCAGGCCGTGGTGAGCAGTTCTTC. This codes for CASSSPGRGEQFF.

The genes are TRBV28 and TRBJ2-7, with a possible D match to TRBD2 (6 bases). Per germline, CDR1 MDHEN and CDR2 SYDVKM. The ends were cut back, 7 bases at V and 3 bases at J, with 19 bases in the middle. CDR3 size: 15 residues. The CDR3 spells CASTVWGVGGYEQYF. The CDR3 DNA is TGTGCCAGCACCGTTTGGGGGGTTGGGGGCTACGAGCAGTACTTC.

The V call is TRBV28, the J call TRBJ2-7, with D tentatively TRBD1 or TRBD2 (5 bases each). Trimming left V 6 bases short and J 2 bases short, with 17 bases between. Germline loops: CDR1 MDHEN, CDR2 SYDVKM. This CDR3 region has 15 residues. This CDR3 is CASSPLGVPPYEQYF. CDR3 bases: TGTGCCAGCAGCCCCTTGGGGGTTCCCCCCTACGAGCAGTACTTC.

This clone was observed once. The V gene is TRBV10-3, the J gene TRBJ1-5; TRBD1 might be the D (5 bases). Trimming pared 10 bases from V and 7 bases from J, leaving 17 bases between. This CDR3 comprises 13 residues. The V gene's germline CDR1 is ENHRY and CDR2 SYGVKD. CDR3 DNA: TGTGCCACCGAGGGGAGTGCTGGCCAGCCCCAGCATTTT. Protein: CATEGSAGQPQHF.

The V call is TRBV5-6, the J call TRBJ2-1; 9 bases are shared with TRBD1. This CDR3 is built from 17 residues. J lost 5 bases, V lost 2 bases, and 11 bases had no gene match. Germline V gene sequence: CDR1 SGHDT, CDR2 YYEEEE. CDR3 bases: TGTGCCAGCAGCTTTCGACAGGGGGTCTTGTATAACAATGAGCAGTTCTTC. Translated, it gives CASSFRQGVLYNNEQFF.

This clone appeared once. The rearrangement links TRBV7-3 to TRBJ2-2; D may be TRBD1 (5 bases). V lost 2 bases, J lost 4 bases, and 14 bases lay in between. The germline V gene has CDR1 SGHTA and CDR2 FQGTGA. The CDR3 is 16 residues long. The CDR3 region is CASSLAGNAPTGELFF. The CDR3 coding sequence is TGTGCCAGCAGCTTAGCAGGGAATGCCCCCACCGGGGAGCTGTTTTTT.

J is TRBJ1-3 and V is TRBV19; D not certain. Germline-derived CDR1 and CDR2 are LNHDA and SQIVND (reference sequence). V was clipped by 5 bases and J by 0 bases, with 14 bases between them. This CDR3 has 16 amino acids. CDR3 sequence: CASSYLGTSSGNTIYF. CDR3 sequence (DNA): TGTGCCAGTAGTTATTTGGGCACGAGCTCTGGAAACACCATATATTTT.

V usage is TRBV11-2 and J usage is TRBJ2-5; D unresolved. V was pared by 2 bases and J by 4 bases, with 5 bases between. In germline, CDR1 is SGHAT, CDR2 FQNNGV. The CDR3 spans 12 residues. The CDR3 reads CASSLSPETQYF. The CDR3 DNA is TGTGCCAGCAGCTTATCCCCAGAGACCCAGTACTTC.

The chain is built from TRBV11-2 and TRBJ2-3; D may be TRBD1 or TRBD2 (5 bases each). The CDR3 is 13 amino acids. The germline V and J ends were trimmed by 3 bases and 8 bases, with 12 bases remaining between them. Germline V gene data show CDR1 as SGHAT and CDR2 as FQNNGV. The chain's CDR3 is CASSFHLGVTQYF. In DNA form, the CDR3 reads TGTGCCAGCAGCTTCCACTTGGGGGTTACGCAGTATTTT.

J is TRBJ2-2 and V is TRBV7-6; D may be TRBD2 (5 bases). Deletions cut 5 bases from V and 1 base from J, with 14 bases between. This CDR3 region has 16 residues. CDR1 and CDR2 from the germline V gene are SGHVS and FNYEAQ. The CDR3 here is CASSPFGLRNTGELFF. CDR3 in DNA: TGTGCCAGCAGCCCCTTTGGACTTAGGAACACCGGGGAGCTGTTTTTT.

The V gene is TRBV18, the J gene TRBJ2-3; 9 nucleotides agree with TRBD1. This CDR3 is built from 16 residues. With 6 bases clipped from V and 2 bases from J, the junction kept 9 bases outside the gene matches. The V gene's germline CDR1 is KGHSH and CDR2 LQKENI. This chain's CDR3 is CASSWTGTGYTDTQYF. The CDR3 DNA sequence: TGTGCCAGCTCGTGGACCGGGACAGGGTACACAGATACGCAGTATTTT.

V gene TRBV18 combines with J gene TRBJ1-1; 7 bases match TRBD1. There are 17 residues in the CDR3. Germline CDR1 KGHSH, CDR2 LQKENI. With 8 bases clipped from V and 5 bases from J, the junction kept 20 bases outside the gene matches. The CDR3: CASPKRRRGSYWTEAFF. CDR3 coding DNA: TGTGCCAGCCCAAAGAGGCGCAGGGGGTCGTATTGGACTGAAGCTTTCTTT.

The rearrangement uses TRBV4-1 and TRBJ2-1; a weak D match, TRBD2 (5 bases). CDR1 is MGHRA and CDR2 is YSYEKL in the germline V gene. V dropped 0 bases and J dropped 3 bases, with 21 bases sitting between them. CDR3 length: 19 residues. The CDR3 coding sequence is TGCGCCAGCAGCCAAGATCTTATTTCGGCCGGCGGAGGCTACAATGAGCAGTTCTTC. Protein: CASSQDLISAGGGYNEQFF.

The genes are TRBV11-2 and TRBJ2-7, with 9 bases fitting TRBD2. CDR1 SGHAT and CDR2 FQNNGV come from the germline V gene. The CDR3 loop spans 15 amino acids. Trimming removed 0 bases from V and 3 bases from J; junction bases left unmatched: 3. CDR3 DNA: TGTGCCAGCAGCTTAGATATTAGCGGGAGCTACGAGCAGTACTTC. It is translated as CASSLDISGSYEQYF.